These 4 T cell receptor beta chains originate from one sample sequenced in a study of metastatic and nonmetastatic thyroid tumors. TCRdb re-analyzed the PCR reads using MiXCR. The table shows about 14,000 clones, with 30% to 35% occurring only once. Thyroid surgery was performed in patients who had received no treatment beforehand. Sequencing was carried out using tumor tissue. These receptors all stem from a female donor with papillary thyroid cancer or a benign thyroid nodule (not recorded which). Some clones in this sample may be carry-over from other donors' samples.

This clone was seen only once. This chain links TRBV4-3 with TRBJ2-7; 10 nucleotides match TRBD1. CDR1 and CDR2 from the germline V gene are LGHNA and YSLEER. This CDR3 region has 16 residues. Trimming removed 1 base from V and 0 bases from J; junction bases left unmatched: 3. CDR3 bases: TGCGCCAGCAGCCAAGGGGGGACAGGGGACTCCTACGAGCAGTACTTC. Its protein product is CASSQGGTGDSYEQYF.

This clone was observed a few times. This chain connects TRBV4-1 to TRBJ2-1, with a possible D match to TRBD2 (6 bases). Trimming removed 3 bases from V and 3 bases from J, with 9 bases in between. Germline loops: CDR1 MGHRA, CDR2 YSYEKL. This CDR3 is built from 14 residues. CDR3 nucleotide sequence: TGCGCCAGCAGCCAGGCTAGCGACTACAATGAGCAGTTCTTC. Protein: CASSQASDYNEQFF.

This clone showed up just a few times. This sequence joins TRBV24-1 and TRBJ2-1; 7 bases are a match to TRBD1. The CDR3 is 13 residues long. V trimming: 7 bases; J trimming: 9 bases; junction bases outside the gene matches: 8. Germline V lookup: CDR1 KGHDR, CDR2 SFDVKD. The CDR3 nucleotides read TGTGCCACCAGGGGGACAGCTGACGGTGAGCAGTTCTTC. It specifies CATRGTADGEQFF.

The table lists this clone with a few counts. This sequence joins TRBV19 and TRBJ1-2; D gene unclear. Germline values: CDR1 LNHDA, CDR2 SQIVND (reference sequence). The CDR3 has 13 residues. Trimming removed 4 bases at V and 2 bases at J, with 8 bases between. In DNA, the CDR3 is TGTGCCAGTAGTAAGAACGCGAACTATGGCTACACCTTC. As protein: CASSKNANYGYTF.